The entry below gives a single T cell receptor beta chain sequence along with its context. This clone was observed a handful of times. Its specific antigen is unknown. No base qualities exist here, and no much larger clone lies one base off it. The record originates from a study of cytomegalovirus exposure and HLA in healthy donors (dated by TCRdb to about 2017). For the wider study: An earlier analysis of several hundred of the donors reported 250 to 350 Gb of sequence data and 100 million to 120 million unique TCR beta sequences obtained from about 170 million T cells. A later analysis re-examined previously published TCR beta repertoires from just over 650 donors and added high-resolution HLA genotyping to investigate patterns of TCR occurrence. Using immunosequencing, the study profiled T cell repertoires from 500 to 800 subjects and related those repertoires to cytomegalovirus serostatus. Donor age, sex, ethnicity and CMV serostatus were collected together with the repertoire data. All discovery cohort repertoires had been generated using a single sequencing platform. A few DR-DQ haplotypes were handled as single units for association and clustering because linkage in the cohort was strong. In addition to the first cohort of 500 to 850 subjects, a separate validation cohort of approximately 130 different subjects was used. Of the 300 to 450 genotyped donors, about 84% fell in the genetic ancestry cluster associated with self-reported Caucasian donors. Rather than drawing on any new phenotypic data, the later analysis identified candidate immune exposures from TCR beta sequences and the way those sequences occurred across donors. The study combined high-throughput TCR immunosequencing, statistical association of individual TCRs with disease status, and machine learning to predict cytomegalovirus infection status. Genome-wide SNP genotypes for about 65% of the roughly 670 donors were used in a later genetic analysis, which treated that subset as a discovery cohort. Both class I and class II loci were covered by HLA typing, at four-digit resolution. Typing coverage differed by locus: A, B, C, DRB1 and DQB1 were typed in about 620-640 donors, DQA1 in roughly 510, DPA1 in 600 to 610, and DPB1 in just under 490. Among approximately 370 genotyped donors of the cohort, an average of roughly 230,000 unique TCR beta nucleotide sequences was sequenced per donor, of which about 19% were non-productive. The aim of the study was to test whether cataloging public T cell receptors could identify signatures of past pathogen exposure. An earlier analysis of about 620 of the donors applied high-throughput TCR beta sequencing to assess whether each TCR beta V gene segment acted as functional or pseudogenic. Around 320 gigabases of sequencing data and approximately 93 million unique TCR sequences were included in an early release covering over 600 HLA-typed donors. The research as a whole found: A further reported finding was that TCR beta sequences accurately predicted the HLA-A and HLA-B alleles for most subjects in the first cohort. Three of the identified cytomegalovirus-associated TCR beta chains were confirmed in vitro to be specific for cytomegalovirus antigens. Because HLA typing was unavailable for some donors at each locus, only the typed subset was used in association tests. For the cohort, immune exposure information was limited to CMV serostatus. In a later analysis, TCR association rates were found to vary across HLA loci, with the most associated TCRs seen for DRB1 alleles and the fewest for HLA-C alleles. Most TCR sequences were seen in very few donors, while some public TCRs were found in many individuals. A later analysis associated about 18,000 TCR beta sequences with specific HLA alleles at a false discovery rate of 0.05. The authors suggested that the approach could potentially be extended to other disease states and immunological phenotypes. The classifier was reported to diagnose cytomegalovirus status with high specificity and sensitivity in both the original and validation cohorts. V-gene and J-gene trimming of TCR beta chains was associated with a missense DCLRE1C variant in a later genetic analysis, and the association was replicated in an independent cohort. When HLA alleles, especially DR and DQ, strongly co-occurred, TCR associations were difficult to assign to individual alleles. In the study, 150 to 200 TCR beta chains were listed as associated with cytomegalovirus. A later analysis reported that several top co-occurrence clusters appeared linked to parvovirus B19, influenza, CMV and Epstein-Barr virus. Correlated functional status among segregating V segments might be attributable to linkage disequilibrium, but an unknown experimental factor could not be ruled out. Because counts were too low, seventeen rarely observed V segments, including chromosome 9 orphons, were excluded from the earlier analysis of 587 of the donors. According to a later analysis, most CMV-associated TCR beta chains appeared to be HLA-restricted, and the HLA associations seemed to be driven largely by CMV exposure. Some IMGT-functional V segments, including TRBV6-2 and TRBV6-3, could not be distinguished by the 87-base-pair reads and were therefore excluded. A later genetic analysis reported fewer N-insertions in productive TCRs among donors in an Asian-associated ancestry cluster than the approximately 700-donor mean. Compared with equally common non-associated chains, HLA-associated TCR beta chains in a later analysis were more clonally expanded and had lower generation probabilities. In an earlier analysis of some 640 of the donors, most TCR beta V segments were observed in productive rearrangements about 87% or about 30% of the time, broadly matching IMGT annotations. A cluster of highly shared sequence variants was judged likely to be a technical artifact of the sequencing pipeline. Presence/absence analyses assumed roughly uniform sequencing depth across donors, an assumption that may not hold. The cohort was sequenced for TCR beta chains only, and without alpha or paired-chain data the features that could be detected were limited.

V ends up 8 bases short and J 7 bases short, with an unmatched junction base count of 11. For CDR1 and CDR2, the germline V gene lists MNHEY and SVGAGI. Reading from cysteine to phenylalanine, the CDR3 counts 14 amino acids. The kept DNA is CDR3 alone, 42 bases in frame from the first base. Library generation was performed with the immunoSEQ multiplex PCR assay. For the multiplex PCR, a mixture combining 60 forward primers for TCR Vbeta segments and 13 reverse primers for TCR Jbeta segments was used. A multiplex PCR assay on genomic DNA amplified the CDR3 region of rearranged TCR beta genes. The Illumina HiSeq System was used to sequence the amplified TCR beta libraries as 87-base-pair reads. In the authors' own workflow: Across the 500 to 700 repertoires, a later analysis counted 78 million or so unique TCR beta chains, 8.5 million to 12 million of which were shared by at least two donors. To remove PCR and sequencing errors, raw reads were error-corrected and collapsed into unique sequences using a nearest-neighbor algorithm that merged closely related sequences. To assign V, D and J gene segments, CDR3 sequences were aligned to IMGT reference sequences. For a sequence to be retained, a match of at least six nucleotides was required to both a V gene segment and a J gene segment. Rearrangements were classified as productive when the CDR3 lacked stop codons and remained in frame with V and J, and all other rearrangements were classified as non-productive. Following IMGT convention, CDR3 was defined as the stretch from the second conserved V-encoded cysteine up to the conserved J-encoded phenylalanine. The earlier analysis of roughly 590 of the donors excluded sequences that lacked an unambiguous match to a single V gene segment. An earlier analysis of a few hundred of the donors classified V segments as functional when productive rearrangements were above 56.7% and as segregating when the standard deviation between donors was above 5%. A statistical classification framework was developed to diagnose cytomegalovirus status using the catalog of TCR beta chain sequences. A later analysis assigned V and J genes by comparing TCR nucleotide sequences with IMGT/GENE-DB human TR gene sequences. The TCRdist pipeline was used in a later analysis to assign CDR3 sequences and most-parsimonious VDJ recombination scenarios. In a later analysis, each TCR beta chain was defined by its CDR3 amino acid sequence together with its V-gene family, and reads lacking a unique V-gene family were excluded. A later analysis removed 550 to 700 highly shared, low-generation-probability nucleotide sequences to deal with suspected cross-contamination and a sequencing artifact. In a later analysis, a clonal expansion index was calculated for each public chain from normalized within-repertoire ranks of inferred template counts. In a later analysis, generation probabilities were computed using a VDJ recombination model fitted to out-of-frame rearrangements, and the results were checked against IGoR. In a later analysis, TCR-TCR, TCR-HLA and TCR-CMV co-occurrence was scored with hypergeometric tests, and a repertoire-size bias correction was applied to TCR pairs. In a later analysis, false discovery rates were estimated by permuting HLA or CMV assignments 20 times. A later analysis grouped co-occurring TCRs with DBSCAN, adding TCRdist sequence similarity when clustering within HLA-allele-positive subsets. Repertoires with fewer than 30,000 or more than 120,000 public chains, plus five repertoires with anomalous nucleotide sharing, were excluded from co-occurrence clustering. TCRdb took this table from immuneACCESS and kept in-frame rearrangements with V and J called. Such tables lack part of the clones; where checked against another copy, unresolved V genes explain under half of the gap, and the rest is unexplained. V and J calls and clone size are as listed in that table; D and trimming were resolved from the DNA. For this sample the table gives over 35,000 clones, of which under 65% were detected only once. The ten largest clones add up to roughly 8.7% of the sample.

The cohort consisted of 600 or so healthy bone marrow donors. At the time of sampling, every cohort member was nominally healthy, though immune exposures that went unrecorded were likely present. Of the 670 or so cohort members, 289 had a positive CMV serostatus and 352 had a negative one, while no CMV serostatus was recorded for the donor. A peripheral blood sample was collected from each donor, and TCR beta sequencing was performed on peripheral blood mononuclear cells. Genomic DNA extraction from the blood cell samples was performed with the Qiagen DNeasy Blood Extraction Kit. The receptor's source is a human donor in good health. The sequencing sample was made of PBMCs. The chain links TRBV6-5 with TRBJ2-1; 7 central bases correspond to TRBD2. The bases read TGTGCCAGCCACCCCCTCGCGGGGGAAAATGAGCAGTTCTTC. This codes for CASHPLAGENEQFF.